The clone carrying this T cell receptor beta chain was picked up a small number of times. Its antigen remains unidentified. This record comes from a study of shared clonotypes between healthy human individuals. Whole-study context: CD8 memory received one plate per donor, CD8 naive two, CD4 memory three and CD4 naive three.

A split of CD4+ cells into CD45RA+ naive and CD45RA-negative memory subsets was performed. Assay used: immunoSEQ multiplex PCR; TCRdb lists only in-frame clones, some missing. The table records 850,000 to 1,200,000 clones, around 74% of them present only once. Broader study findings: The low donor count limited represented genetic and exposure-history diversity. A generally larger estimated richness was seen in naive subsets than in memory subsets.

Per germline, CDR1 SGHRS and CDR2 YFSETQ. The CDR3 length is 14 residues. V was clipped by 3 bases and J by 4 bases; unmatched bases: 6. The rearrangement links TRBV5-1 to TRBJ2-7; 8 positions agree with TRBD1. The sequenced sample consisted of memory CD4+ T cells sorted from blood. Noted subset: CD45RA-negative fraction. This sequence was found in a young man in good health. Here the CDR3 DNA reads TGCGCCAGCAGCTCTCCGGGACAGGAATACGAGCAGTACTTC. Encoded protein: CASSSPGQEYEQYF.